A single T cell receptor (beta chain) is shown here with its context. Methods used by the authors: Researchers report that nucleated cell counts were estimated from reference gene primer amplification. Generated by immunoSEQ multiplex PCR, the TCRdb table keeps only in-frame clones and is missing some. V, J and clone size are taken as reported in that table, and D and trimming were inferred from the DNA itself. The table has around 81,000 clones, approximately 88% seen once. The source of the sample is a study of blood T cell repertoires in COVID-19. As for the study in general: Sources were T cells, B-cell-depleted T cells, or PBMCs; the material itself was cDNA or gDNA.

This CDR3 contains 14 residues. CDR1 is LGHNA, CDR2 YSLEER, per germline. V lost 3 bases and J 3 bases, leaving 12 bases between the germline ends. V is TRBV4-3 and J is TRBJ2-7, with D possibly being TRBD2 (5 bases). Sequenced material: peripheral blood. This clonotype was obtained from a man aged 65-85 years with acute or convalescent COVID-19. The CDR3 coding sequence is TGCGCCAGCAGCCAGGCGCTAGCAAGCTACGAGCAGTACTTC. Amino acid sequence: CASSQALASYEQYF.